This T cell receptor beta chain originates from a study of T cell responses to AZD1222 COVID-19 vaccine. Study-level results: Baseline serology detected seropositivity in only 6 or 7 AZD1222 recipients.

Assay used: immunoSEQ multiplex PCR; TCRdb lists only in-frame clones, some missing. This sample yields approximately 160,000 clones, of which 90% are seen a single time; 1.5% belongs to the top ten. The germline V and J ends were trimmed by 4 bases and 1 base, with 16 bases remaining between them. This CDR3 has 17 residues. CDR1 LGHDT and CDR2 YNNKEL come from the germline V gene (reference sequence). A word on this clone: No antigen is known for it.

This chain joins TRBV3-1 (or the pseudogene TRBV3-2) and TRBJ1-4; D is perhaps TRBD1 (5 bases). This sequence was found in an adult in good health. Sequenced here: peripheral blood, sampled on day 0 of AZD1222 vaccination. The DNA for the CDR3 is TGTGCCAGCAGCCGACGTCAGGGAGTTGGAACTAATGAAAAACTGTTTTTT. Amino acid sequence: CASSRRQGVGTNEKLFF.